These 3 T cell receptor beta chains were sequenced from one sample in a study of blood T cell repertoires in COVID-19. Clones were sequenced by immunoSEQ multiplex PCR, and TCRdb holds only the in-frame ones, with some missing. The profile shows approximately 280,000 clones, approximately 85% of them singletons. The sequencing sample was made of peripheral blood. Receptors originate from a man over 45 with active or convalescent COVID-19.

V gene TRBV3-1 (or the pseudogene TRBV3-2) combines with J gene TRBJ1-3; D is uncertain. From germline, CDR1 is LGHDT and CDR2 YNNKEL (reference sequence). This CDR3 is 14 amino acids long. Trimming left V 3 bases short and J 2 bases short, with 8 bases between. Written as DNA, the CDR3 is TGTGCCAGCAGCCATTCCGGGGCTGGAAACACCATATATTTT. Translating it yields CASSHSGAGNTIYF.

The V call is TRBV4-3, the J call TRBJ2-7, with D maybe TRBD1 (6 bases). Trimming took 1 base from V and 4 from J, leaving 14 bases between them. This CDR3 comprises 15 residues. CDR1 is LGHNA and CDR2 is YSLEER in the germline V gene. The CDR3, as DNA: TGCGCCAGCAGCCAAGCTTCGACAGGAAAATACGAGCAGTACTTC. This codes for CASSQASTGKYEQYF.

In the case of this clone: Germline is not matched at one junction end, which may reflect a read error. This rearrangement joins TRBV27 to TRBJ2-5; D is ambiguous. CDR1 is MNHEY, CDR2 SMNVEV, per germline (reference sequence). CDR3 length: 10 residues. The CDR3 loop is CASSARCRDF. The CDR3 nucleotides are TGTGCCAGCAGTGCTCGGTGTCGGGACTTC.